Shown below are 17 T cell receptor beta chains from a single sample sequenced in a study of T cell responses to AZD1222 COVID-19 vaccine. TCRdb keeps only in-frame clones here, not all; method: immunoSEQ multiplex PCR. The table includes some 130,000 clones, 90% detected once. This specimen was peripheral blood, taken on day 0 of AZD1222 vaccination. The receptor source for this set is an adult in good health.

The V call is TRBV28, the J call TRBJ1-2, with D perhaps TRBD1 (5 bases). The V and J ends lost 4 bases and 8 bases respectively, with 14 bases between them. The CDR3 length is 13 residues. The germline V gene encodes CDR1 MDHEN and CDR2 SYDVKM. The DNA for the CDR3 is TGTGCCAGCAGTTCACACGGCGGGGGAGGCTACACCTTC. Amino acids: CASSSHGGGGYTF.

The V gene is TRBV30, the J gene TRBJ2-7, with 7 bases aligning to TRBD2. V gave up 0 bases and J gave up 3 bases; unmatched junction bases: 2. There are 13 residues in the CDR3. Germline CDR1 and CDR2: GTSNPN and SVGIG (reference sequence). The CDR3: CAWSVWGGYEQYF. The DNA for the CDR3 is TGTGCCTGGAGTGTCTGGGGGGGCTACGAGCAGTACTTC.

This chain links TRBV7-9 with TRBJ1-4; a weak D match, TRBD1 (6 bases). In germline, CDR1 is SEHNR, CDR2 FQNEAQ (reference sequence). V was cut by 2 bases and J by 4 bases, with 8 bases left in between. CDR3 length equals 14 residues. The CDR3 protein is CASSLSGDNEKLFF. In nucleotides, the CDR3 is TGTGCCAGCAGCTTATCAGGGGATAATGAAAAACTGTTTTTT.

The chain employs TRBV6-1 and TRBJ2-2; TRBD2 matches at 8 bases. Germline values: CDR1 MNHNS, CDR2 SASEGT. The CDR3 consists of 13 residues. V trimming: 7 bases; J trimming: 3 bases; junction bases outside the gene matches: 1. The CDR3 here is CASIAGHTGELFF. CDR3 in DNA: TGTGCCAGCATAGCGGGACACACCGGGGAGCTGTTTTTT.

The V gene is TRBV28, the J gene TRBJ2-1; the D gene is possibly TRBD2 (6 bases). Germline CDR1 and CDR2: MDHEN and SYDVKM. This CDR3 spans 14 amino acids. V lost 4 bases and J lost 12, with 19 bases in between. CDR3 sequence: CASSSPGVGGRQFF. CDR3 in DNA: TGTGCCAGCAGTTCACCTGGGGTGGGGGGTCGGCAGTTCTTC. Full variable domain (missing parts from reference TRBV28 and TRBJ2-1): DVKVTQSSRYLVKRTGEKVFLECVQDMDHENMFWYRQDPGLGLRLIYFSYDVKMKEKGDIPEGYSVSREKKERFSLILESASTNQTSMYLCASSSPGVGGRQFFGPGTRLTVL.

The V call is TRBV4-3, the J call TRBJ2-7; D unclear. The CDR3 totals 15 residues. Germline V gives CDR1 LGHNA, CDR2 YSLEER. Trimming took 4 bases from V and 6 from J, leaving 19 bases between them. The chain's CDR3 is CASSLGRFQMAEQYF. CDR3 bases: TGCGCCAGCAGCCTGGGTCGCTTTCAAATGGCCGAGCAGTACTTC.

In DNA form, the CDR3 reads TGTGCCAGTAGTCCGGGACAGATCTATGGCTACACCTTC. It codes for CASSPGQIYGYTF. The chain links TRBV19 to TRBJ1-2; 7 nucleotides align to TRBD1. The CDR3 is made up of 13 amino acids. Trimming removed 5 bases from V and 4 bases from J; junction bases left unmatched: 4. The germline gives CDR1 LNHDA, CDR2 SQIVND (reference sequence).

As DNA, the CDR3 is TGTGCCAGTAGTCGGTCCGGGGCGCGCAATTCACCCCTCCACTTT. It codes for CASSRSGARNSPLHF. V usage is TRBV19 and J usage is TRBJ1-6; possible D gene TRBD1, 5 bases. CDR3 length: 15 amino acids. Germline-derived CDR1 and CDR2 are LNHDA and SQIVND (reference sequence). Trimming removed 5 bases from V and 7 bases from J, with 15 bases in between. The full variable domain, with the rest looked up from reference TRBV19 and TRBJ1-6, is DGGITQSPKYLFRKEGQNVTLSCEQNLNHDAMYWYRQDPGQGLRLIYYSQIVNDFQKGDIAEGYSVSREKKESFPLTVTSAQKNPTAFYLCASSRSGARNSPLHFGNGTRLTVT.

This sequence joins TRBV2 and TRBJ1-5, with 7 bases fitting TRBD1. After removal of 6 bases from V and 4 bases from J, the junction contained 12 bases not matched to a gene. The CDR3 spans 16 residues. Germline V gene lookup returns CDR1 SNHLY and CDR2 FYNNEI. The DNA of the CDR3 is TGTGCCAGCAGCGGAGAACAGGGACAGCTAAATCAGCCCCAGCATTTT. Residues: CASSGEQGQLNQPQHF.

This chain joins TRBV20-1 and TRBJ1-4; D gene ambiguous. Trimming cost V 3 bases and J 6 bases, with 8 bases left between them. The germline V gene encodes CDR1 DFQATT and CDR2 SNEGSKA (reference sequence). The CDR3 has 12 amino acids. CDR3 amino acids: CSASDGYEKLFF. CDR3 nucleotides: TGCAGTGCTAGTGATGGGTATGAAAAACTGTTTTTT.

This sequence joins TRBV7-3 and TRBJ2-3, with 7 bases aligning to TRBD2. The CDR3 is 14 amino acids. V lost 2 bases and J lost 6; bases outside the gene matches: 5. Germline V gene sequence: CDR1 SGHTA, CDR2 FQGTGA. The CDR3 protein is CASSLSQLADTQYF. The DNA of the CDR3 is TGTGCCAGCAGCTTATCTCAACTAGCGGATACGCAGTATTTT.

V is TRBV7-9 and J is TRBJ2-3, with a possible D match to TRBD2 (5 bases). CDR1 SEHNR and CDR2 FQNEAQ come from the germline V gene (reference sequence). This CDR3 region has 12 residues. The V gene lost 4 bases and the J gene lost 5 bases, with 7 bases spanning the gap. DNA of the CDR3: TGTGCCAGCAGCTCCGCGGGAGATACGCAGTATTTT. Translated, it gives CASSSAGDTQYF. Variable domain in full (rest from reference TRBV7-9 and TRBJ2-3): DTGVSQNPRHKITKRGQNVTFRCDPISEHNRLYWYRQTLGQGPEFLTYFQNEAQLEKSRLLSDRFSAERPKGSFSTLEIQRTEQGDSAMYLCASSSAGDTQYFGPGTRLTVL.

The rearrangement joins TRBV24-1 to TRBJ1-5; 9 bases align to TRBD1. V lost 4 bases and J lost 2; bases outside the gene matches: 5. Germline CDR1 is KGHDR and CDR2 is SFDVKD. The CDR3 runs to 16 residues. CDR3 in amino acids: CATSDPTGGGNQPQHF. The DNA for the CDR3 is TGTGCCACCAGTGACCCGACAGGGGGAGGCAATCAGCCCCAGCATTTT.

The CDR3 coding sequence is TGTGCCAGCAGCGTGGACAGGGGATTATACAATGAGCAGTTCTTC. The encoded protein is CASSVDRGLYNEQFF. The rearrangement uses TRBV6-5 and TRBJ2-1; 9 bases line up with TRBD1. Losses at the gene ends were 6 bases for V and 4 bases for J; bases not matched to a gene: 7. The CDR3 totals 15 residues. The V gene's germline CDR1 is MNHEY and CDR2 SVGAGI.

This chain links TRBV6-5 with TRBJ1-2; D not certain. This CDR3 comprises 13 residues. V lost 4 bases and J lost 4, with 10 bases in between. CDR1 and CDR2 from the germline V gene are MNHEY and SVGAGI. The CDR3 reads CASSFALGYGYTF. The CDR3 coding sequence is TGTGCCAGCAGTTTCGCCTTGGGCTATGGCTACACCTTC.

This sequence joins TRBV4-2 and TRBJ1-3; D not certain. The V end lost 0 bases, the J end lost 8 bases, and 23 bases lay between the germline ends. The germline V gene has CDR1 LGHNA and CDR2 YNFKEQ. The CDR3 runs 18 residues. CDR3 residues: CASSQDGPTLGVPDTIYF. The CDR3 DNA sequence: TGTGCCAGCAGCCAAGATGGGCCTACACTCGGGGTCCCGGACACCATATATTTT.

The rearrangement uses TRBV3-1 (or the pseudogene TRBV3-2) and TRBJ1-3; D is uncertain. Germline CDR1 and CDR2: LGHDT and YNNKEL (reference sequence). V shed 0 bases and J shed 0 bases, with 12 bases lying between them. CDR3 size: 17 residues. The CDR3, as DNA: TGTGCCAGCAGCCAAGAAGGAGCTCTCGTCTCTGGAAACACCATATATTTT. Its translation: CASSQEGALVSGNTIYF.